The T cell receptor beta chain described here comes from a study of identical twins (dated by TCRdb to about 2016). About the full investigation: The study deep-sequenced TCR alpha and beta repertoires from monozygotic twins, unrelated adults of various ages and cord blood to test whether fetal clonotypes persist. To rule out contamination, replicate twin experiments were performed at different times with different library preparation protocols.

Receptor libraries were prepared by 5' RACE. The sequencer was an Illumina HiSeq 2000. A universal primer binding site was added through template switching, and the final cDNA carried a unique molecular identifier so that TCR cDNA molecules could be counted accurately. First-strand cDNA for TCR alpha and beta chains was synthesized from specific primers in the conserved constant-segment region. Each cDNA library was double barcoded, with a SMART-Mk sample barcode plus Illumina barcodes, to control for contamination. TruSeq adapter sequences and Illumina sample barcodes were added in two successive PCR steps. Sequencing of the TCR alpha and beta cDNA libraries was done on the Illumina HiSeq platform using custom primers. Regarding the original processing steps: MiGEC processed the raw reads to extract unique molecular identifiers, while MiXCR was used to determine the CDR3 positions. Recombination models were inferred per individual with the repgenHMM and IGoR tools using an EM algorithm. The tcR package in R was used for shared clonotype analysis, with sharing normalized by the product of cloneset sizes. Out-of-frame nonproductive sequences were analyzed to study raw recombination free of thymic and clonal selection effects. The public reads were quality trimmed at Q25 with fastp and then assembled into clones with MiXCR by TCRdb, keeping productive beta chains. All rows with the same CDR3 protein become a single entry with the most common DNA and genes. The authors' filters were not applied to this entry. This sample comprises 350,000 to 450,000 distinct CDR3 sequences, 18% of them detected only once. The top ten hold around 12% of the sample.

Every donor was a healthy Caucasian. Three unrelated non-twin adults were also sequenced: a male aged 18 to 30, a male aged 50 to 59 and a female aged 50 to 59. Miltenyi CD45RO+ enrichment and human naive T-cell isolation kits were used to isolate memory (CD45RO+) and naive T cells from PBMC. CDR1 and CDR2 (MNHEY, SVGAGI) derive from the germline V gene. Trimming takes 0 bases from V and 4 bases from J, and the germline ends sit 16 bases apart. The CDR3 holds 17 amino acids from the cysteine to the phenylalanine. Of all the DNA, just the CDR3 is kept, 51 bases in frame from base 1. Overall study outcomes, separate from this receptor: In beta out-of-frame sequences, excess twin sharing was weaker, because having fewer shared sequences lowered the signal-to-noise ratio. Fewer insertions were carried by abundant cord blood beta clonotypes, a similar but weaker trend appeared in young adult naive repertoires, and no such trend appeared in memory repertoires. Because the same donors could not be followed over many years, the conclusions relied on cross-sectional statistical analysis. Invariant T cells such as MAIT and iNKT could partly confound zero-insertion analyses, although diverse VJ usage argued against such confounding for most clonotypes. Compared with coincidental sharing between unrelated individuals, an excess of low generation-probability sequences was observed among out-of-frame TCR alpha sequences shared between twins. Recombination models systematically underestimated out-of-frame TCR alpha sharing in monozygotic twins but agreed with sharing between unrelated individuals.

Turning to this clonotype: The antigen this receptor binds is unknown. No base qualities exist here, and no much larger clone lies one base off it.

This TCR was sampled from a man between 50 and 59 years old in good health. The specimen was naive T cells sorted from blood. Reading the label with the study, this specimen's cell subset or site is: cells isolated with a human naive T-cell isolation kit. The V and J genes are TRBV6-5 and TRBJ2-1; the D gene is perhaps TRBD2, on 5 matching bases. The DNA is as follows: TGTGCCAGCAGTTACTCCGGCACGGGGTTCCCTTACAATGAGCAGTTCTTC. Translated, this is CASSYSGTGFPYNEQFF.